The text below deals with one TCR beta chain. This sample was taken from a study of control samples from healthy donors and cancer patients. Profiling relied on immunoSEQ multiplex PCR, and the TCRdb table lists in-frame clones only, not all of them. This table has 170,000 or so clones, around 87% appearing once. Sequenced: blood. This clonotype originated in a woman between 45 and 65 years old in good health.

In DNA form, the CDR3 reads TGTGCCAGCAGCTTACAGGGGGCCCGCACAGATACGCAGTATTTT. The encoded protein is CASSLQGARTDTQYF. The chain is built from TRBV7-2 and TRBJ2-3, with 8 bases identical to TRBD1. The CDR3 consists of 15 residues. Per germline, CDR1 SGHTA and CDR2 FQGNSA. J was trimmed by 1 base and V by 2 bases; bases with no gene match: 2.